Presented here are 32 T cell receptor beta chains from one specimen sequenced in a study of beta chain features in type 1 diabetes (dated by TCRdb to the late 2010s). Libraries were built with the immunoSEQ multiplex PCR assay. All of the isolated RNA was reverse transcribed with the High Capacity cDNA Reverse Transcription Kit, so expressed TCRB transcripts were sequenced. TCRdb carries this immuneACCESS record with in-frame sequences only. Its versions omit some clonotypes, under half of them owing to an unresolved V gene in the studies checked, with the rest unexplained. This sample holds approximately 250,000 clones; over 8.5% were observed only once. The ten largest clonotypes hold under 0.045% of the sample. Material for sequencing was naive CD4+ T cells from blood. The intended sense of this specimen's cell subset or site label: true naive CD4+ T cells. Receptors were obtained from a woman aged 18-29 years in good health.

J is TRBJ2-2 and V is TRBV13; TRBD2 aligns across 11 bases. This CDR3 is 19 amino acids long. Germline V gene sequence: CDR1 PRHDT, CDR2 FYEKMQ (reference sequence). With V trimmed by 2 bases and J by 0 bases, 8 bases remained unmatched. CDR3 protein: CASSLRGLAASSNTGELFF. The CDR3 nucleotides read TGTGCCAGCAGCTTAAGGGGACTAGCGGCCAGCTCGAACACCGGGGAGCTGTTTTTT.

The V and J genes are TRBV18 and TRBJ1-2, with 9 bases identical to TRBD1. CDR3 size: 15 residues. The junction had 7 bases not matched to a gene; V was cut back by 5 bases and J by 3 bases. Germline CDR1 KGHSH, CDR2 LQKENI. The CDR3 here is CASSTGQGLDYGYTF. The CDR3 DNA sequence: TGTGCCAGCTCAACCGGACAGGGGCTCGACTATGGCTACACCTTC.

The table lists this clone with a few counts. The V and J genes are TRBV15 and TRBJ2-2, with TRBD1 identical over 8 bases. Germline V gene lookup returns CDR1 LNHNV and CDR2 YYDKDF (reference sequence). CDR3 length equals 16 residues. The V segment lost 0 bases and the J segment 5 bases; nucleotides outside the gene matches: 5. The CDR3 region is CATSRDARGLTGELFF. In DNA, the CDR3 is TGTGCCACCAGCAGAGATGCCAGGGGGCTGACCGGGGAGCTGTTTTTT. The variable domain in full, completed from reference TRBV15 and TRBJ2-2, reads DAMVIQNPRYQVTQFGKPVTLSCSQTLNHNVMYWYQQKSSQAPKLLFHYYDKDFNNEADTPDNFQSRRPNTSFCFLDIRSPGLGDTAMYLCATSRDARGLTGELFFGEGSRLTVL.

The rearrangement uses TRBV7-9 and TRBJ1-2; D may be TRBD1 (5 bases). Per germline, CDR1 SEHNR and CDR2 FQNEAQ (reference sequence). V was cut by 0 bases and J by 7 bases, with 9 bases left in between. This CDR3 comprises 13 residues. This CDR3 is CASSLAPGPGYTF. The CDR3 DNA is TGTGCCAGCAGCTTAGCCCCAGGGCCTGGCTACACCTTC.

Ten or more counts support this clone. This chain uses TRBV5-4 with TRBJ2-7, with TRBD1 matching over 7 bases. Germline CDR1 reads SGHNT; CDR2 reads YYREEE (reference sequence). V was clipped by 3 bases and J by 3 bases; unmatched bases: 3. The CDR3 is made up of 13 amino acids. CDR3 sequence: CASSYGDSYEQYF. For the CDR3, the DNA is TGTGCCAGCAGCTACGGGGACAGCTACGAGCAGTACTTC. Full variable domain (outside the CDR3, taken from reference TRBV5-4 and TRBJ2-7): ETGVTQSPTHLIKTRGQQVTLRCSSQSGHNTVSWYQQALGQGPQFIFQYYREEENGRGNFPPRFSGLQFPNYSSELNVNALELDDSALYLCASSYGDSYEQYFGPGTRLTVT.

This chain links TRBV6-6 with TRBJ2-2, with 9 bases lining up with TRBD2. Looked up from germline, CDR1 is MNHNY and CDR2 is SVGAGI (reference sequence). The V gene end was trimmed by 2 bases and the J gene end by 7 bases; junction bases not matched to a gene: 2. This CDR3 comprises 14 residues. DNA of the CDR3: TGTGCCAGCAGTTACCCTAGCGGGGACGGGGAGCTGTTTTTT. Encoded protein: CASSYPSGDGELFF.

In its sample, this clone was seen many times. This chain uses TRBV29-1 with TRBJ2-2; D call uncertain. CDR3 length: 14 amino acids. Germline lookup yields CDR1 SQVTM and CDR2 ANQGSEA. V shed 0 bases and J shed 1 base, with 6 bases lying between them. This chain's CDR3 is CSVEERLNTGELFF. CDR3 nucleotide sequence: TGCAGCGTTGAAGAAAGACTGAACACCGGGGAGCTGTTTTTT.

The V and J genes are TRBV6-1 and TRBJ2-7; D remains unclear. The CDR3 is 15 amino acids. Per the germline V gene, CDR1 is MNHNS and CDR2 is SASEGT. V lost 6 bases and J lost 0, with 15 bases in between. CDR3 loop: CASSLGVISSYEQYF. For the CDR3, the DNA is TGTGCCAGCAGCCTAGGAGTAATCAGCTCCTACGAGCAGTACTTC.

This clone was picked up a small number of times. The chain carries TRBV27 and TRBJ1-1; 7 bases map to TRBD1. The CDR3 loop spans 13 amino acids. Germline V gene sequence: CDR1 MNHEY, CDR2 SMNVEV (reference sequence). J lost 4 bases, V lost 5 bases, and 4 bases had no gene match. The CDR3 protein is CASSPQGGTEAFF. The CDR3 DNA sequence: TGTGCCAGCAGTCCGCAGGGGGGCACTGAAGCTTTCTTT.

V gene TRBV25-1 combines with J gene TRBJ1-1, with a weak D call TRBD1 (5 bases). This CDR3 region has 13 residues. The V gene's germline CDR1 is MGHDK and CDR2 SYGVNS. Trimming took 6 bases from V and 1 from J, leaving 9 bases between them. CDR3 protein: CASRLGGNTEAFF. CDR3 DNA sequence: TGTGCCAGCAGACTCGGGGGGAACACTGAAGCTTTCTTT.

This rearrangement joins TRBV5-8 to TRBJ2-7, with 7 bases fitting TRBD1. Germline CDR1 reads SGHTS; CDR2 reads YDEGEE. The length of the CDR3 is 13 residues. V lost 5 bases and J lost 3; bases outside the gene matches: 5. In DNA, the CDR3 is TGTGCCAGCAGGCACCCAGGGGGCTACGAGCAGTACTTC. Its translation is CASRHPGGYEQYF.

The chain uses TRBV4-1 and TRBJ1-3; D remains ambiguous. Trimming stripped 0 bases from V and 0 bases from J, with 9 bases between. The length of the CDR3 is 16 residues. The germline gives CDR1 MGHRA, CDR2 YSYEKL. The CDR3 loop is CASSQDWAFSGNTIYF. The CDR3 nucleotides are TGCGCCAGCAGCCAAGACTGGGCCTTCTCTGGAAACACCATATATTTT.

This clone was detected only a few times. V and J are TRBV5-1 and TRBJ1-1; D may be TRBD1 (5 bases). V dropped 5 bases and J dropped 3 bases, with 11 bases sitting between them. The CDR3 length is 13 residues. Germline lookup yields CDR1 SGHRS and CDR2 YFSETQ. CDR3: CASRVGGDTEAFF. CDR3 DNA: TGCGCCAGCAGAGTCGGGGGGGACACTGAAGCTTTCTTT. Full variable domain (remainder filled in from reference TRBV5-1 and TRBJ1-1): KAGVTQTPRYLIKTRGQQVTLSCSPISGHRSVSWYQQTPGQGLQFLFEYFSETQRNKGNFPGRFSGRQFSNSRSEMNVSTLELGDSALYLCASRVGGDTEAFFGQGTRLTVV.

This clone has just a few counts. The chain has TRBV5-4 and TRBJ1-4; no definite D call. Germline V gene sequence: CDR1 SGHNT, CDR2 YYREEE (reference sequence). The V end was cut by 3 bases, the J end by 4 bases, with 13 bases between. The CDR3 is 15 amino acids. CDR3 protein: CASSSTDDLNEKLFF. The CDR3 nucleotides are TGTGCCAGCAGCTCCACAGATGATCTTAATGAAAAACTGTTTTTT.

This sequence joins TRBV28 and TRBJ2-2; D may be TRBD1 (6 bases). Germline V CDR1 and CDR2: MDHEN, SYDVKM. The CDR3 length is 14 residues. Trimming pared 8 bases from V and 4 bases from J, leaving 14 bases between. CDR3 in amino acids: CASGPDRPTGELFF. The CDR3 DNA reads as TGTGCCAGCGGGCCGGACAGACCCACCGGGGAGCTGTTTTTT.

This chain joins TRBV7-3 and TRBJ2-3; 7 bases fit TRBD1. The CDR3 is 16 residues long. The V gene end was trimmed by 3 bases and the J gene end by 1 base; junction bases not matched to a gene: 7. The germline CDR1 and CDR2 sequences are SGHTA and FQGTGA. The CDR3 region has the DNA TGTGCCAGCAGCTTTAGTCCCACAGGGGGCACAGATACGCAGTATTTT. This translates into CASSFSPTGGTDTQYF.

This clone has more than one count but fewer than ten. The chain is built from TRBV25-1 and TRBJ1-2; D is undetermined. Germline loops: CDR1 MGHDK, CDR2 SYGVNS. Between the trimmed V and J ends, which lost 4 bases and 2 bases, there was a span of 2 bases. The CDR3 loop spans 11 amino acids. This CDR3 reads CASSVNYGYTF. The DNA for the CDR3 is TGTGCCAGCAGTGTAAACTATGGCTACACCTTC.

J is TRBJ2-5 and V is TRBV4-1, with TRBD2 as a possible D gene (6 bases). V lost 4 bases and J lost 4, with 13 bases in between. The length of the CDR3 is 14 residues. The germline V gene encodes CDR1 MGHRA and CDR2 YSYEKL. The CDR3 loop reads CASSRVLAPETQYF. CDR3 nucleotides: TGCGCCAGCAGCCGAGTACTAGCCCCAGAGACCCAGTACTTC.

This clone was seen more than once but under ten times. The chain carries TRBV30 and TRBJ2-5; tentative D call: TRBD1 (6 bases). The tail of the sequence fits TRBJ2-7 better, so the J call may be wrong. The length of the CDR3 is 14 residues. Germline CDR1 and CDR2: GTSNPN and SVGIG (reference sequence). The DNA of the CDR3 is TGTGCCTGGAGGCTCCCGTACCCCAGGGGCGAGCAGTACTTC. Translation: CAWRLPYPRGEQYF.

The chain has TRBV27 and TRBJ1-5; tentative D call: TRBD1 (5 bases). Looked up from germline, CDR1 is MNHEY and CDR2 is SMNVEV (reference sequence). The CDR3 has 13 residues. With 3 bases removed from V and 6 bases from J, the gap between germline ends came to 9 bases. The CDR3 bases are TGTGCCAGCAGTTTTACAGGTCTTCAGCCCCAGCATTTT. It yields the protein CASSFTGLQPQHF.

The table lists this clone with a few counts. V usage is TRBV4-1 and J usage is TRBJ1-5; a weak D match, TRBD1 (5 bases). The CDR3 runs to 15 residues. Looked up from germline, CDR1 is MGHRA and CDR2 is YSYEKL. With 1 base removed from V and 7 bases from J, the gap between germline ends came to 14 bases. CDR3 in DNA: TGCGCCAGCAGCCAAGGGGGCGCGTTCGGACAGCCCCAGCATTTT. This gives the protein CASSQGGAFGQPQHF.

J is TRBJ2-7 and V is TRBV30, with 8 bases fitting TRBD1. The V gene's germline CDR1 is GTSNPN and CDR2 SVGIG (reference sequence). The CDR3 contains 14 residues. V was clipped by 4 bases and J by 5 bases; unmatched bases: 10. The DNA for the CDR3 is TGTGCCTGGACTCCGACAGGGGCTTTGGACGAGCAGTACTTC. It encodes CAWTPTGALDEQYF.

In this sample, this clone turned up a few times. The chain recombines TRBV11-2 with TRBJ2-3; 7 nucleotides line up with TRBD1. V trimming: 5 bases; J trimming: 4 bases; junction bases outside the gene matches: 12. Germline CDR1 is SGHAT and CDR2 is FQNNGV. The CDR3 is made up of 16 amino acids. The CDR3 DNA sequence: TGTGCCAGCAGCCCAAGACAGGGTTTGGAGCCAGATACGCAGTATTTT. This translates into CASSPRQGLEPDTQYF.

V gene TRBV5-4 combines with J gene TRBJ1-2; the D is unclear. CDR1 and CDR2 (germline): SGHNT, YYREEE (reference sequence). The CDR3 is made up of 14 amino acids. V lost 2 bases, J lost 3 bases, and 11 bases lay in between. The CDR3 sequence is CASSLEVTDYGYTF. CDR3 nucleotide sequence: TGTGCCAGCAGCTTAGAGGTGACGGACTATGGCTACACCTTC.

The chain has TRBV5-1 and TRBJ1-1; D is possibly TRBD1 (6 bases). V was trimmed by 6 bases and J by 3 bases, leaving 21 bases between them. Germline loops: CDR1 SGHRS, CDR2 YFSETQ. The CDR3 contains 16 residues. CDR3 sequence reads: CASIKGHGLRDTEAFF. In DNA form, the CDR3 reads TGCGCCAGCATTAAGGGACATGGTCTTCGGGACACTGAAGCTTTCTTT.

This clone has a handful of counts. This chain uses TRBV6-1 with TRBJ2-7; a possible D gene is TRBD2 (6 bases). Germline-derived CDR1 and CDR2 are MNHNS and SASEGT. Trimming cost V 2 bases and J 2 bases, with 13 bases left between them. CDR3 length: 15 amino acids. The CDR3 loop is CASSEWRTTAYEQYF. For the CDR3, the DNA is TGTGCCAGCAGTGAATGGCGGACTACAGCCTACGAGCAGTACTTC.

The V gene is TRBV30, the J gene TRBJ2-7; D is ambiguous. CDR3 length: 18 residues. The V end lost 0 bases, the J end lost 0 bases, and 21 bases lay between the germline ends. Germline values: CDR1 GTSNPN, CDR2 SVGIG (reference sequence). This CDR3 reads CAWSVKLAVLRSSYEQYF. CDR3 nucleotide sequence: TGTGCCTGGAGTGTAAAGTTGGCAGTTCTTAGGAGCTCCTACGAGCAGTACTTC.

A few counts support this clone. V usage is TRBV6-5 and J usage is TRBJ2-3; D is uncertain. The V gene's germline CDR1 is MNHEY and CDR2 SVGAGI. The CDR3 has 13 residues. Trimming took 0 bases from V and 8 from J, leaving 9 bases between them. The CDR3 region has the DNA TGTGCCAGCAGTTACTCGGAGTCCGCTACGCAGTATTTT. The encoded protein is CASSYSESATQYF.

This clone was picked up a small number of times. The junction differs from germline at one of its ends, possibly a read error. The J gene is TRBJ2-1, the V gene TRBV6-1; TRBD2 matches at 9 bases. CDR3 length: 16 amino acids. Germline values: CDR1 MNHNS, CDR2 SASEGT. The CDR3 sequence is CAISGSSGVTYNEQFF. Written as DNA, the CDR3 is TGTGCCATCAGTGGATCTAGCGGGGTAACCTACAATGAGCAGTTCTTC.

The table lists this clone with a few counts. The J gene is TRBJ1-1, the V gene TRBV5-1, with D unclear. With 4 bases removed from V and 6 bases from J, the gap between germline ends came to 16 bases. The CDR3 contains 14 residues. Per germline, CDR1 SGHRS and CDR2 YFSETQ. In nucleotides, the CDR3 is TGCGCCAGCAGCGGACTGGAAGGGATGGCTGAAGCTTTCTTT. Translated, it gives CASSGLEGMAEAFF.

This clone appeared a few times. V usage is TRBV29-1 and J usage is TRBJ1-5; a weak D match, TRBD1 (6 bases). Germline CDR1 SQVTM, CDR2 ANQGSEA. V was cut by 6 bases and J by 0 bases, with 12 bases left in between. The CDR3 consists of 14 residues. The CDR3 DNA reads TGCAGCGTGGGCTGGACAGATAGCAATCAGCCCCAGCATTTT. This translates into CSVGWTDSNQPQHF.

The chain uses TRBV5-6 and TRBJ2-7, with D unclear. The germline gives CDR1 SGHDT, CDR2 YYEEEE. The CDR3 totals 14 residues. Trimming removed 4 bases from V and 0 bases from J, with 11 bases in between. CDR3 DNA: TGTGCCAGCAGCCACACGTACAACTCCTACGAGCAGTACTTC. Protein: CASSHTYNSYEQYF.